A selection of T cell receptor beta chains follows, all from one sample in a study of blood T cell repertoires in COVID-19. Profiled with immunoSEQ multiplex PCR; TCRdb holds only in-frame clones, not every one. The sample consists of about 140,000 clones, around nine tenths of them appearing once. The material sequenced was peripheral blood. The receptor source for this set is a human donor in a cohort sampled during active COVID-19. CDR3s include the opening cysteine and the closing phenylalanine or tryptophan. Each record gives: D gene, V gene, clone size, J gene, CDR3 DNA, CDR3 protein. A D gene is named only where the DNA matches it firmly. Clone sizes are given selectively: once, few, many, or a class where the clone is expanded.

TRBD2	TRBV13	once	TRBJ2-1	TGTGCCAGCAGCTTAGGCCTAGCGGGGGCCAACAATGAGCAGTTCTTC	CASSLGLAGANNEQFF
NA	TRBV14	NA	TRBJ1-2	TGTGCCAGCAGCCAAGTCGGTGCAGGCGATATCTGGGGCTACACCTTC	CASSQVGAGDIWGYTF
NA	TRBV11-2	once	TRBJ2-3	TGTGCCAGCAGCTTCCCCTCTCCAGATACGCAGTATTTT	CASSFPSPDTQYF
NA	TRBV20-1	NA	TRBJ2-4	TGCAGTGCTAGTGACCGAGGAAACATTCAGTACTTC	CSASDRGNIQYF
TRBD1	TRBV6-5	once	TRBJ2-7	TGTGCCAGCAGTTCAAGCGACAGGGCGGGCGAGCAGTACTTC	CASSSSDRAGEQYF
NA	TRBV28	NA	TRBJ1-2	TGTGCCAGCAGTTTCCCCCAGAGGACTAACTATGGCTACACCTTC	CASSFPQRTNYGYTF
TRBD1	TRBV9	few	TRBJ1-3	TGTGCCAGCAGCGTAGAGGGGACAGTTTTGTCTGGAAACACCATATATTTT	CASSVEGTVLSGNTIYF
TRBD2	TRBV5-4	once	TRBJ2-1	TGTGCCAGCAGCTTGACTAGCGGGGGAAGTAATGAGCAGTTCTTC	CASSLTSGGSNEQFF
NA	TRBV10-3	few	TRBJ2-3	TGTGCCATCAGTGAGTCGGGGACTACAGATACGCAGTATTTT	CAISESGTTDTQYF
NA	TRBV27	NA	TRBJ1-5	TGTGCCAGCGCCGACAGACATAGCAATCAGCCCCAGCATTTT	CASADRHSNQPQHF
TRBD1	TRBV4-1	NA	TRBJ1-6	TGCGCCAGCAGCGCCGCGGGACAGACGAATTCACCCCTCCACTTT	CASSAAGQTNSPLHF
NA	TRBV6-5	NA	TRBJ1-1	TGTGCCAGCAGTCAACAGGGAAACATGAACACTGAAGCTTTCTTT	CASSQQGNMNTEAFF
NA	TRBV4-1	NA	TRBJ1-2	TGCGCCAGCAGCCAATCGGGGGGAGCTAACTATGGCTACACCTTC	CASSQSGGANYGYTF
TRBD2	TRBV5-1	NA	TRBJ2-4	TGCGCCAGCAGCTTTAGCGGGGGGCGGGACATTCAGTACTTC	CASSFSGGRDIQYF
TRBD1	TRBV6-2/TRBV6-3	NA	TRBJ2-2	TGTGCCAGCAGTTTCCGGGACAGGGGGCATAATACCGGGGAGCTGTTTTTT	CASSFRDRGHNTGELFF
TRBD1	TRBV7-9	NA	TRBJ2-2	TGTGCCAGCAGCTTTGAGGGGGCCCGTGGCGGGGAGCTGTTTTTT	CASSFEGARGGELFF
TRBD2	TRBV13	NA	TRBJ2-1	TGTGCCAGCAGCCTGCTAGCGGGGGTTGACAATGAGCAGTTCTTC	CASSLLAGVDNEQFF
NA	TRBV5-1	once	TRBJ1-2	TGCGCCAGCAGCTTGGGAGATTCTAACTATGGCTACACCTTC	CASSLGDSNYGYTF
TRBD2	TRBV9	NA	TRBJ2-3	TGTGCCAGCAGCGCTCAAGCGGGGAGCACAGATACGCAGTATTTT	CASSAQAGSTDTQYF
TRBD2	TRBV9	NA	TRBJ2-3	TGTGCCAGCAGCGTAAGTAGCGGGGGGGCCGTCCGCGCAGATACGCAGTATTTT	CASSVSSGGAVRADTQYF
TRBD1	TRBV5-6	NA	TRBJ1-2	TGTGCCAGCAGCTTGGAATTCGGGACAGGGGGTGACTATGGCTACACCTTC	CASSLEFGTGGDYGYTF
NA	TRBV11-2	once	TRBJ1-1	TGTGCCAGCAGCCAGCAACAGGGAATGAACACTGAAGCTTTCTTT	CASSQQQGMNTEAFF
NA	TRBV14	NA	TRBJ2-4	TGTGCCAGCAGCCAAGATAATTCCAAAAACATTCAGTACTTC	CASSQDNSKNIQYF
NA	TRBV10-3	NA	TRBJ2-7	TGTGCCACACTCTCCGGGTCCACGGGGTACGAGCAGTACTTC	CATLSGSTGYEQYF
NA	TRBV30	NA	TRBJ1-4	TGTGCCTGGAGCCTAAATGAAAAACTGTTTTTT	CAWSLNEKLFF
NA	TRBV11-2	NA	TRBJ2-1	TGTGCCAGCAGCACACACCGGGAGAATTTCTACAATGAGCAGTTCTTC	CASSTHRENFYNEQFF
NA	TRBV2	NA	TRBJ2-7	TGTGCCAGCAGTGACAGGGTCCACGAGCAGTACTTC	CASSDRVHEQYF
TRBD2	TRBV11-3	NA	TRBJ2-1	TGTGCCAGCAGCTTGGGGACTAGCTCCTACAATGAGCAGTTCTTC	CASSLGTSSYNEQFF
TRBD1	TRBV7-9	NA	TRBJ2-3	TGTGCCAGCAAGGGACAGGGCACAGATACGCAGTATTTT	CASKGQGTDTQYF
TRBD1	TRBV20-1	NA	TRBJ1-4	TGCAGTGCTAGTAGGGGACAGGGCGAAGAACTGTTTTTT	CSASRGQGEELFF
NA	TRBV11-1	NA	TRBJ1-2	TGTGCCAGCAGCTTAGGCCAGGGAAACTATGGCTACACCTTC	CASSLGQGNYGYTF
NA	TRBV30	once	TRBJ2-2	TGTGCCTGGAGACCTAGTAACGGGGAGCTGTTTTTT	CAWRPSNGELFF
TRBD1	TRBV4-2	NA	TRBJ1-1	TGTGCCAGCAGCCAACCCCGGACAGGGAGCACTGAAGCTTTCTTT	CASSQPRTGSTEAFF
NA	TRBV2	NA	TRBJ2-2	TGTGCCAGAGCCACAGGGTCGAACACCGGGGAGCTGTTTTTT	CARATGSNTGELFF
TRBD1	TRBV9	NA	TRBJ1-2	TGTGCCAGCAGCAGGGGACAGCTGACCTACACCTTC	CASSRGQLTYTF
NA	TRBV3-1/TRBV3-2	NA	TRBJ2-5	TGTGCCAGCAGCGCAGCGTACCAAGAGACCCAGTACTTC	CASSAAYQETQYF
TRBD1	TRBV4-3	NA	TRBJ1-3	TGCGCCAGCAGCCGGGACAGGGAAATCTCTGGAAACACCATATATTTT	CASSRDREISGNTIYF
NA	TRBV7-2	NA	TRBJ1-6	TGTGCCAGCAGCTTAGAATCCGGGTGGGGAGGTTCACCCCTCCACTTT	CASSLESGWGGSPLHF
NA	TRBV7-8	NA	TRBJ2-7	TGTGCCAGCAGCCCCCGGCGAGGGCAGTACTTC	CASSPRRGQYF
NA	TRBV29-1	NA	TRBJ2-5	TGCAGCGTTCTAGGTCTGGCAGAGACCCAGTACTTC	CSVLGLAETQYF
NA	TRBV19	NA	TRBJ1-5	TGTGCCACAACTCTAGGACAGAAAAATCAGCCCCAGCATTTT	CATTLGQKNQPQHF
TRBD1	TRBV19	NA	TRBJ2-7	TGTGCCAGTAGTATCCGAGACAGGGGCACCTACGAGCAGTACTTC	CASSIRDRGTYEQYF
TRBD1	TRBV2	NA	TRBJ2-1	TGTGCCAGCAGCGACAGGGGAAATGAGCAGTTCTTC	CASSDRGNEQFF
TRBD1	TRBV5-1	NA	TRBJ2-7	TGCGCCAGCAGCTCTATGACAGGGGTAGGTGAGCAGTACTTC	CASSSMTGVGEQYF
NA	TRBV5-1	NA	TRBJ1-2	TGCGCCAGCAGCTTGGCCCAGACCGGGGGGCCGCCTAACTATGGCTACACCTTC	CASSLAQTGGPPNYGYTF
NA	TRBV5-4	NA	TRBJ2-3	TGTGCCAGCAGCTTGGACCCGGGGGTGGGTACAGATACGCAGTATTTT	CASSLDPGVGTDTQYF
NA	TRBV4-2	NA	TRBJ2-7	TGTGCCAGCAGCCAGACTCTGGGGGCCAGTAACGAGCAGTACTTC	CASSQTLGASNEQYF
TRBD1	TRBV7-2	NA	TRBJ1-5	TGTGCCAGCAGCGCTAACAGGGGAGGTCAGCCCCAGCATTTT	CASSANRGGQPQHF
TRBD1	TRBV11-2	NA	TRBJ1-5	TGTGCCAGCAGCTTAGATTGGACAGGGGACAATCAGCCCCAGCATTTT	CASSLDWTGDNQPQHF
TRBD1	TRBV2	NA	TRBJ1-4	TGTGCCAGCGACAGGGGGCACGGTGAAAAACTGTTTTTT	CASDRGHGEKLFF
TRBD1	TRBV4-3	NA	TRBJ2-7	TGCGCCAGCAGCCCCGGACAGGGAAGCTCCTACGAGCAGTACTTC	CASSPGQGSSYEQYF
TRBD1	TRBV5-1	NA	TRBJ1-2	TGCGCCAGCACCGCCACGACAGGGAACTATGGCTACACCTTC	CASTATTGNYGYTF
TRBD2	TRBV25-1	NA	TRBJ2-3	TGTGCCACCTCATGGGGCGGGGGTCACACAGATACGCAGTATTTT	CATSWGGGHTDTQYF
TRBD1	TRBV6-5	NA	TRBJ2-2	TGTGCCAGCAGGTGGACAGGGGAGGGCACCGGGGAGCTGTTTTTT	CASRWTGEGTGELFF
TRBD1	TRBV28	NA	TRBJ1-6	TGTGCCAGCAGTTTACCGCCTAGGGGACAGGGGACTCGCTCCTATAATTCACCCCTCCACTTT	CASSLPPRGQGTRSYNSPLHF
NA	TRBV4-2	NA	TRBJ1-2	TGTGCCAGCAGCCAAGATCCCTCGGGCCAGGGCTATGGCTACACCTTC	CASSQDPSGQGYGYTF
NA	TRBV9	NA	TRBJ1-2	TGTGCCAGCAGCGGGGGCACTAACTATGGCTACACCTTC	CASSGGTNYGYTF
NA	TRBV3-1/TRBV3-2	NA	TRBJ1-4	TGTGCCAGCAGCCAAGTAGGCGGGAGTCTTAAAAAACTGTTTTTT	CASSQVGGSLKKLFF